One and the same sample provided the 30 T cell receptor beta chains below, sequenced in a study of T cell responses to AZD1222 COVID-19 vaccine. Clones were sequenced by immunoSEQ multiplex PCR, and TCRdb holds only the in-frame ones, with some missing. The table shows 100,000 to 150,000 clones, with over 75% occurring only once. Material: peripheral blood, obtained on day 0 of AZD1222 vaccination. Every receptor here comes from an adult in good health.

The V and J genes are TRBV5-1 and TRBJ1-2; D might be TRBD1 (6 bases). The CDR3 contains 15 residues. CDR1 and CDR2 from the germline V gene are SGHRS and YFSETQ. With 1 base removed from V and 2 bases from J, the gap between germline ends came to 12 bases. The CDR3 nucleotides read TGCGCCAGCAGCTTGAAGCCTCAGGGGAACTATGGCTACACCTTC. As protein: CASSLKPQGNYGYTF.

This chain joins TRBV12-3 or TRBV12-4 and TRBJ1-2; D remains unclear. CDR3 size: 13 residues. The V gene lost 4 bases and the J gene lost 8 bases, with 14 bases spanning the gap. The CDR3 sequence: CASSYPKSGGYTF. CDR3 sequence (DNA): TGTGCCAGCAGTTACCCTAAGTCTGGCGGCTACACCTTC.

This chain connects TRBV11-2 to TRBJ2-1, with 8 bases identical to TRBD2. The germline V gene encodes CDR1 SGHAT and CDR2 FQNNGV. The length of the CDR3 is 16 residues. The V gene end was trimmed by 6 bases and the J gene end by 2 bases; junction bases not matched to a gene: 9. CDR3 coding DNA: TGTGCCAGCAGTTACTTAGCGGGGAGTACCTACAATGAGCAGTTCTTC. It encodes CASSYLAGSTYNEQFF. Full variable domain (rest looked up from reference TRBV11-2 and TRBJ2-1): EAGVAQSPRYKIIEKRQSVAFWCNPISGHATLYWYQQILGQGPKLLIQFQNNGVVDDSQLPKDRFSAERLKGVDSTLKIQPAKLEDSAVYLCASSYLAGSTYNEQFFGPGTRLTVL.

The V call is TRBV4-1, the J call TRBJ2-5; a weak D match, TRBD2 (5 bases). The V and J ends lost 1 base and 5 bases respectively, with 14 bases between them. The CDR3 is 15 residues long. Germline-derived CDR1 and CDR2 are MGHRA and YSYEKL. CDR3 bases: TGCGCCAGCAGCCAAGGGATTGTAGCGCGGGAGACCCAGTACTTC. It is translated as CASSQGIVARETQYF.

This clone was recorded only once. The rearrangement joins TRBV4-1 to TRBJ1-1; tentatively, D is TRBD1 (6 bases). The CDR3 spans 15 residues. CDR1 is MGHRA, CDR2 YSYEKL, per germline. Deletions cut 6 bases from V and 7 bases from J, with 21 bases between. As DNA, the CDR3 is TGCGCCAGCAGTCGTAGTGGACAGCTTTGGCGTGAAGCTTTCTTT. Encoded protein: CASSRSGQLWREAFF.

DNA for the CDR3: TGTGCCAGCAGCGTAGCGAGCGGGGGGGCCGGTAATGAGCAGTTCTTC. It encodes CASSVASGGAGNEQFF. The genes are TRBV9 and TRBJ2-1; TRBD2 aligns across 10 bases. V gave up 0 bases and J gave up 7 bases; unmatched junction bases: 7. The CDR3 consists of 16 residues. The germline V gene has CDR1 SGDLS and CDR2 YYNGEE. Filled out from reference TRBV9 and TRBJ2-1, the complete variable domain reads DSGVTQTPKHLITATGQRVTLRCSPRSGDLSVYWYQQSLDQGLQFLIQYYNGEERAKGNILERFSAQQFPDLHSELNLSSLELGDSALYFCASSVASGGAGNEQFFGPGTRLTVL.

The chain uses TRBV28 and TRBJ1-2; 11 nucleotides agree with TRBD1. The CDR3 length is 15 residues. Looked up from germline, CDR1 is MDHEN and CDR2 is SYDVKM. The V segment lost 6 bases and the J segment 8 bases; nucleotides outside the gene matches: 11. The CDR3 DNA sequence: TGTGCCAGCAGCCCCAGAGGACAGGGGGCGGGCGGCTACACCTTC. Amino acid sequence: CASSPRGQGAGGYTF.

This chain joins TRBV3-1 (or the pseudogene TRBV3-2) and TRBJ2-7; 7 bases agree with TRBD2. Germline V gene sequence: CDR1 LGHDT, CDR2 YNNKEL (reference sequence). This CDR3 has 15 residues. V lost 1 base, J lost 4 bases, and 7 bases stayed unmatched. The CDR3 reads CASSQGRAGPYEQYF. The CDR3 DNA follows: TGTGCCAGCAGCCAAGGAAGAGCGGGACCATACGAGCAGTACTTC.

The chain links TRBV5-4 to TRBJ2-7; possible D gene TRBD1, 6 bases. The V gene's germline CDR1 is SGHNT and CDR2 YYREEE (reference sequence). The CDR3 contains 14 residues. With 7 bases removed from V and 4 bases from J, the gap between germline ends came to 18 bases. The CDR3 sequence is CASGEQGLAYEQYF. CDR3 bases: TGTGCCAGCGGGGAACAGGGTCTGGCGTACGAGCAGTACTTC.

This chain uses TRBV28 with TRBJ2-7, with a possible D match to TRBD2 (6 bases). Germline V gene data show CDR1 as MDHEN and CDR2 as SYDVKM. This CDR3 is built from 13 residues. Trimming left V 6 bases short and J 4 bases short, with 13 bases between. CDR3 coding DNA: TGTGCCAGCAGCCTACTAGCTCATTACGAGCAGTACTTC. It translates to CASSLLAHYEQYF.

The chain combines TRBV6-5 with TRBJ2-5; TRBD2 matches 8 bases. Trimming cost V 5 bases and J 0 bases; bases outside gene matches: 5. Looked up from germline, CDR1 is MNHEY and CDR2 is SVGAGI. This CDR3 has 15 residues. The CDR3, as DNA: TGTGCCAGCAGTCCGGGGGGGATCAACCAAGAGACCCAGTACTTC. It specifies CASSPGGINQETQYF.

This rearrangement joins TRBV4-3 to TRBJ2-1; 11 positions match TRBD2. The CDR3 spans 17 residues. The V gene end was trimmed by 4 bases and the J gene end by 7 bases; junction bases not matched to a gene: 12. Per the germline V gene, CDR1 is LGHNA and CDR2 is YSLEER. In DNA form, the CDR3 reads TGCGCCAGCAGCCTATCCCCCACTAGCGGGAGTCGGAATGAGCAGTTCTTC. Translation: CASSLSPTSGSRNEQFF.

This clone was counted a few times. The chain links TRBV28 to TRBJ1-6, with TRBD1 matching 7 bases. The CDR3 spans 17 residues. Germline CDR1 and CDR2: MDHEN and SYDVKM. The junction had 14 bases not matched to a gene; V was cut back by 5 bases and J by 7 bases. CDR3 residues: CASSLLHHRGGNSPLHF. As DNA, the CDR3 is TGTGCCAGCAGTCTACTCCATCACAGGGGAGGAAATTCACCCCTCCACTTT.

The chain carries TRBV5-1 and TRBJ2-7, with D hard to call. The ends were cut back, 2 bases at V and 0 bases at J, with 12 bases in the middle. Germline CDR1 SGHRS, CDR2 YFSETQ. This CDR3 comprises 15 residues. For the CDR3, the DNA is TGCGCCAGCAGCTTCGGACGAAGAAGCTCCTACGAGCAGTACTTC. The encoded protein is CASSFGRRSSYEQYF.

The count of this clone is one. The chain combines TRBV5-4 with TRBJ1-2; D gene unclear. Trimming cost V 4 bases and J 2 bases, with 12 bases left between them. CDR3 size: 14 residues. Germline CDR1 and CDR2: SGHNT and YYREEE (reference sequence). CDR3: CASSPAARNYGYTF. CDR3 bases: TGTGCCAGCAGCCCGGCCGCCCGGAACTATGGCTACACCTTC.

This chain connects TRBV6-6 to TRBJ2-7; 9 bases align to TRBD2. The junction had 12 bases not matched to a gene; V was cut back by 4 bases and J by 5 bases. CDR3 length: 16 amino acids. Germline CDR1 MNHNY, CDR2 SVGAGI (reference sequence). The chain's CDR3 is CASSSLRAGGRDEQYF. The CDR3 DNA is TGTGCCAGCAGTTCCCTAAGGGCGGGAGGGCGTGACGAGCAGTACTTC.

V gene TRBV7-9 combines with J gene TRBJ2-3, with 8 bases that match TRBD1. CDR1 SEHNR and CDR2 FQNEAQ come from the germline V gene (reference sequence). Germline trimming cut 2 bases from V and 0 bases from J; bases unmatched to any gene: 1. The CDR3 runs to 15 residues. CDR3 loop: CASSLTGGSTDTQYF. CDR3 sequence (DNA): TGTGCCAGCAGCTTAACAGGGGGGAGCACAGATACGCAGTATTTT.

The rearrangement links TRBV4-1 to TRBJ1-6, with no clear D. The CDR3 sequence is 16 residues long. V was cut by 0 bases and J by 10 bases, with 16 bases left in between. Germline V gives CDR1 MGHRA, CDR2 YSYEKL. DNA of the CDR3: TGCGCCAGCAGCCAAGAAATAGCCGGGAGAAACTCACCCCTCCACTTT. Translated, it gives CASSQEIAGRNSPLHF.

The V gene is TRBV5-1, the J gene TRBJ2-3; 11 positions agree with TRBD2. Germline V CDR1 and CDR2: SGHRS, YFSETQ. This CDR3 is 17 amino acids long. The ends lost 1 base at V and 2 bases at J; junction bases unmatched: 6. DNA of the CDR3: TGCGCCAGCAGCTTGTCGCGGGGACTAGCGGACACAGATACGCAGTATTTT. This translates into CASSLSRGLADTDTQYF.

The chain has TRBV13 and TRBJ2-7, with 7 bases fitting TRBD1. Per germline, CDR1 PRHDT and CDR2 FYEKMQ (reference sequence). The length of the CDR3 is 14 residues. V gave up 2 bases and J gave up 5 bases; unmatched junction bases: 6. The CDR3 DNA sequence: TGTGCCAGCAGCTTAACAGGGGAGAGAGACGAGCAGTACTTC. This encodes CASSLTGERDEQYF.

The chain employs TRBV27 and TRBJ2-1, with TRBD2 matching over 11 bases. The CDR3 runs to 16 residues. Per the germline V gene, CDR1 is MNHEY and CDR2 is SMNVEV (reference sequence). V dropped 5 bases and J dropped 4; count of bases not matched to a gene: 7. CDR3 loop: CASSHGTSGRYNEQFF. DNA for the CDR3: TGTGCCAGCAGTCACGGGACTAGCGGAAGGTACAATGAGCAGTTCTTC.

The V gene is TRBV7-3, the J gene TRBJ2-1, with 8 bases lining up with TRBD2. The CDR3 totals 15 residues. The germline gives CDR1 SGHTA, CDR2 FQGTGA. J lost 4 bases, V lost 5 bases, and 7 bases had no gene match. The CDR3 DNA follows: TGTGCCAGCAGCCAAACCCGGGGGGGATACAATGAGCAGTTCTTC. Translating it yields CASSQTRGGYNEQFF.

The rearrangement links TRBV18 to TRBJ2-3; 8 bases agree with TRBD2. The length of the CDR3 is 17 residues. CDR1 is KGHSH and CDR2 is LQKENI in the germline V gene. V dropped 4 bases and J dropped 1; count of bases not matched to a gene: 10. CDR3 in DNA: TGTGCCAGCTCACTAGAACAGGGACTAGGAGGCACAGATACGCAGTATTTT. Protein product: CASSLEQGLGGTDTQYF. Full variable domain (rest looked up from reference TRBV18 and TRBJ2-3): NAGVMQNPRHLVRRRGQEARLRCSPMKGHSHVYWYRQLPEEGLKFMVYLQKENIIDESGMPKERFSAEFPKEGPSILRIQQVVRGDSAAYFCASSLEQGLGGTDTQYFGPGTRLTVL.

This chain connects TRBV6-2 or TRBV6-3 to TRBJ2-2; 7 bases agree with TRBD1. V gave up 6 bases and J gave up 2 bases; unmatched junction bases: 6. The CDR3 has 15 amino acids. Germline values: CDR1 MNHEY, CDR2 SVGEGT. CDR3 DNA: TGTGCCAGCAGCCCCGGGACAGACAACACCGGGGAGCTGTTTTTT. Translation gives CASSPGTDNTGELFF.

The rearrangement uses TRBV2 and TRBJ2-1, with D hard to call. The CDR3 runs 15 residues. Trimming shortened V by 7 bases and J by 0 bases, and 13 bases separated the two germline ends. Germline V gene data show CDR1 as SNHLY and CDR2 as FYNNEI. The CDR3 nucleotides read TGTGCCAGCACCGACGGCACTCTCTCCTACAATGAGCAGTTCTTC. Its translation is CASTDGTLSYNEQFF.

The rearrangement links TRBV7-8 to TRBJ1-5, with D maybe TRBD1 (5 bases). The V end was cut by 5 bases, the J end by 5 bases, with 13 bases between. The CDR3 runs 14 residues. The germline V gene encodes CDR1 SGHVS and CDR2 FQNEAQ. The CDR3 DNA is TGTGCCAGCAGCCTACAGGTGCGGGATCAGCCCCAGCATTTT. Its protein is CASSLQVRDQPQHF.

CDR3 sequence reads: CASSPGQGRGGELFF. CDR3 DNA sequence: TGTGCCAGCAGCCCGGGACAGGGGCGAGGCGGGGAGCTGTTTTTT. The V and J genes are TRBV5-4 and TRBJ2-2; 10 bases match TRBD1. Germline trimming cut 4 bases from V and 7 bases from J; bases unmatched to any gene: 7. Germline V gives CDR1 SGHNT, CDR2 YYREEE (reference sequence). This CDR3 region has 15 residues.

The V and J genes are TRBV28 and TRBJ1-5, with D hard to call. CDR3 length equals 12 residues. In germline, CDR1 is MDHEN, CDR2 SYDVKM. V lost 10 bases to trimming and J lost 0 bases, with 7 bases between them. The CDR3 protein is CATGPSNQPQHF. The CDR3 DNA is TGTGCCACGGGTCCTAGCAATCAGCCCCAGCATTTT.

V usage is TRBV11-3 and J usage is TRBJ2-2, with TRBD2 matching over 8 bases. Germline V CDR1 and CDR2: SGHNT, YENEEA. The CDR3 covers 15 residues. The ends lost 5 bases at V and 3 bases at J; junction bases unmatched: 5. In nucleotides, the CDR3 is TGTGCCAGCAGCCCGGGACTAGAGGACACCGGGGAGCTGTTTTTT. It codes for CASSPGLEDTGELFF. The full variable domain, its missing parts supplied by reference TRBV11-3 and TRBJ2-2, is EAGVVQSPRYKIIEKKQPVAFWCNPISGHNTLYWYLQNLGQGPELLIRYENEEAVDDSQLPKDRFSAERLKGVDSTLKIQPAELGDSAVYLCASSPGLEDTGELFFGEGSRLTVL.

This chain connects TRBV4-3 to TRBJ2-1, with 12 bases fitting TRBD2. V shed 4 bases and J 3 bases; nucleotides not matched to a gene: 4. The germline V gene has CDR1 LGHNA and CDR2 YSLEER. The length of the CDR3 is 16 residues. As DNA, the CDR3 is TGCGCCAGCAGCCGAGGACTAGCGGGGCGCTACAATGAGCAGTTCTTC. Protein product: CASSRGLAGRYNEQFF.